The 30 T cell receptor beta chains below all came from one sample that was sequenced in a study of cytomegalovirus exposure and HLA in healthy donors. A multiplex PCR was run with 60 Vbeta primers and 13 Jbeta primers. Repertoires were generated with immunoSEQ multiplex PCR, while TCRdb's copy carries only in-frame clones and drops some. The sample yields more than 120,000 clones, over 65% seen once. Source material: PBMCs. Source of these receptors: a male donor in good health and CMV-seronegative.

The chain combines TRBV5-6 with TRBJ2-7; possibly TRBD2 for D (6 bases). The CDR3 loop spans 17 amino acids. Germline values: CDR1 SGHDT, CDR2 YYEEEE. The ends were cut back, 4 bases at V and 7 bases at J, with 27 bases in the middle. CDR3 loop: CASSGAFGTTGDWEQYF. The CDR3 DNA follows: TGTGCCAGCAGCGGGGCCTTCGGGACCACGGGGGATTGGGAGCAGTACTTC.

The chain joins TRBV7-9 to TRBJ2-5, with TRBD1 matching 10 bases. The DNA end lines up better with TRBJ2-7; the J call may be wrong. Per germline, CDR1 SEHNR and CDR2 FQNEAQ (reference sequence). The CDR3 consists of 15 residues. The CDR3, as DNA: TGTGCCAGCAGTCACCGGGACAGGGGAACCTACGAGCAGTACTTC. It is translated as CASSHRDRGTYEQYF.

This clone was seen more than once but under ten times. The CDR3 protein is CASQAGRKTQYF. In DNA, the CDR3 is TGTGCCAGCCAGGCGGGGAGAAAGACCCAGTACTTC. The chain recombines TRBV7-9 with TRBJ2-5, with a possible D match to TRBD2 (6 bases). The CDR3 consists of 12 residues. V dropped 8 bases and J dropped 6 bases, with 13 bases sitting between them. Germline CDR1 SEHNR, CDR2 FQNEAQ (reference sequence).

This rearrangement joins TRBV10-1 to TRBJ2-3; D may be TRBD1 (6 bases). This CDR3 is built from 14 residues. Germline CDR1 is WNHNN and CDR2 is SYGVQD (reference sequence). Trimming removed 9 bases at V and 0 bases at J, with 13 bases between. For the CDR3, the DNA is TGCGCCAGTTCACGTCAGGGGAGCACAGATACGCAGTATTTT. Translating it yields CASSRQGSTDTQYF.

The chain has TRBV5-6 and TRBJ1-1; D is unclear. The CDR3 runs to 13 residues. V was shortened by 3 bases and J by 1 base, with 7 bases between the two germline ends. The V gene's germline CDR1 is SGHDT and CDR2 YYEEEE. The CDR3 is CASSSEENTEAFF. Here the CDR3 DNA reads TGTGCCAGCAGCTCCGAGGAGAACACTGAAGCTTTCTTT.

The rearrangement joins TRBV6-1 to TRBJ1-4; 7 bases agree with TRBD1. The junction had 8 bases not matched to a gene; V was cut back by 3 bases and J by 10 bases. Germline V gene data show CDR1 as MNHNS and CDR2 as SASEGT. The CDR3 totals 14 residues. The CDR3 sequence: CASSDRDSRLKLFF. In nucleotides, the CDR3 is TGTGCCAGCAGTGACCGGGACAGTCGATTAAAACTGTTTTTT.

V is TRBV19 and J is TRBJ1-5; D ambiguous. The germline V and J ends were trimmed by 5 bases and 5 bases, with 16 bases remaining between them. The CDR3 loop spans 15 amino acids. The germline gives CDR1 LNHDA, CDR2 SQIVND (reference sequence). CDR3 amino acids: CASSVLGPSDQPQHF. CDR3 in DNA: TGTGCCAGTAGTGTCCTGGGCCCATCAGATCAGCCCCAGCATTTT.

This rearrangement joins TRBV5-1 to TRBJ2-5; 10 nucleotides align to TRBD2. CDR1 is SGHRS, CDR2 YFSETQ, per germline. The CDR3 runs 15 residues. The J segment lost 4 bases and the V segment lost 4 bases, leaving 7 bases of the junction unmatched. This chain's CDR3 is CASSPRQREGETQYF. The CDR3 DNA reads as TGCGCCAGCAGCCCCCGGCAGCGGGAGGGAGAGACCCAGTACTTC.

The rearrangement uses TRBV6-1 and TRBJ2-1; possible D gene TRBD1, 5 bases. CDR1 is MNHNS and CDR2 is SASEGT in the germline V gene. Trimming took off 7 bases at V and 9 bases at J, with 7 bases between the two ends. This CDR3 spans 10 amino acids. The CDR3 nucleotides are TGTGCCAGCACAAGGGGTGAGCAGTTCTTC. Encoded protein: CASTRGEQFF.

The chain joins TRBV2 to TRBJ2-1; TRBD2 matches at 7 bases. Germline V lookup: CDR1 SNHLY, CDR2 FYNNEI. The ends lost 7 bases at V and 4 bases at J; junction bases unmatched: 7. The CDR3 has 14 residues. The CDR3 coding sequence is TGTGCCAGCAACCCCCTAGCGGAGTACAATGAGCAGTTCTTC. It translates to CASNPLAEYNEQFF. Combining the CDR3 with reference TRBV2 and TRBJ2-1 gives the whole variable domain EPEVTQTPSHQVTQMGQEVILRCVPISNHLYFYWYRQILGQKVEFLVSFYNNEISEKSEIFDDQFSVERPDGSNFTLKIRSTKLEDSAMYFCASNPLAEYNEQFFGPGTRLTVL.

This clone was counted only a few times. One junction end disagrees with the germline gene, perhaps due to a read error. The J gene is TRBJ2-5, the V gene TRBV7-6; tentatively, D is TRBD1 (5 bases). The germline V gene has CDR1 SGHVS and CDR2 FNYEAQ. The CDR3 is made up of 12 amino acids. The CDR3: CASSLVTVQSHF. CDR3 nucleotides: TGTGCCAGCAGCTTAGTGACAGTCCAATCCCACTTC.

The gene calls are TRBV7-2 and TRBJ2-7; 11 bases agree with TRBD2. Germline V gives CDR1 SGHTA, CDR2 FQGNSA. The CDR3 has 15 residues. Trimming removed 5 bases from V and 5 bases from J; junction bases left unmatched: 8. The CDR3 reads CASSPDSGRAHEQYF. In DNA form, the CDR3 reads TGTGCCAGCAGCCCGGATAGCGGGAGGGCCCACGAGCAGTACTTC.

The chain employs TRBV6-5 and TRBJ2-7; possibly TRBD2 for D (5 bases). The CDR3 covers 12 residues. Trimming cost V 7 bases and J 6 bases, with 13 bases left between them. The germline V gene has CDR1 MNHEY and CDR2 SVGAGI. CDR3 amino acids: CASTSSGGEQYF. CDR3 nucleotides: TGTGCCAGCACCTCCTCAGGAGGCGAGCAGTACTTC.

The chain links TRBV7-9 to TRBJ1-2, with 8 bases fitting TRBD1. Germline trimming cut 1 base from V and 4 bases from J; bases unmatched to any gene: 2. Germline-derived CDR1 and CDR2 are SEHNR and FQNEAQ (reference sequence). The CDR3 is made up of 14 amino acids. The CDR3 DNA sequence: TGTGCCAGCAGCTTAGTAGGACAGGGCTATGGCTACACCTTC. Residues: CASSLVGQGYGYTF.

V gene TRBV11-2 combines with J gene TRBJ1-2, with D perhaps TRBD1 (5 bases). The germline V gene has CDR1 SGHAT and CDR2 FQNNGV. V lost 5 bases to trimming and J lost 5 bases, with 21 bases between them. The CDR3 sequence is 16 residues long. The CDR3 coding sequence is TGTGCCAGCAGCCCCTGGACGGGAGATCAGGGATATGGCTACACCTTC. As protein: CASSPWTGDQGYGYTF.

This chain joins TRBV5-4 and TRBJ1-1, with D possibly TRBD1 on 5 matching bases. Trimming pared 3 bases from V and 3 bases from J, leaving 15 bases between. The CDR3 contains 15 residues. Germline-derived CDR1 and CDR2 are SGHNT and YYREEE (reference sequence). CDR3 protein: CASSYTRGGDTEAFF. Here the CDR3 DNA reads TGTGCCAGCAGCTATACACGGGGAGGGGACACTGAAGCTTTCTTT. The variable domain in full, completed from reference TRBV5-4 and TRBJ1-1, reads ETGVTQSPTHLIKTRGQQVTLRCSSQSGHNTVSWYQQALGQGPQFIFQYYREEENGRGNFPPRFSGLQFPNYSSELNVNALELDDSALYLCASSYTRGGDTEAFFGQGTRLTVV.

The chain uses TRBV5-4 and TRBJ2-1; TRBD2 agrees at 7 bases. The CDR3 length is 15 residues. J lost 5 bases, V lost 3 bases, and 8 bases had no gene match. CDR1 SGHNT and CDR2 YYREEE come from the germline V gene (reference sequence). The CDR3 DNA is TGTGCCAGCAGCTGGGGCGCTAGCGGCAACAATGAGCAGTTCTTC. This codes for CASSWGASGNNEQFF.

The chain carries TRBV11-3 and TRBJ2-7, with D possibly TRBD2 on 5 matching bases. CDR1 SGHNT and CDR2 YENEEA come from the germline V gene. V was shortened by 0 bases and J by 6 bases, with 9 bases between the two germline ends. The CDR3 is made up of 13 amino acids. CDR3 amino acids: CASSLDTAGEQYF. The CDR3 DNA reads TGTGCCAGCAGCTTAGATACGGCGGGCGAGCAGTACTTC. The whole variable domain, remainder taken from reference TRBV11-3 and TRBJ2-7, is EAGVVQSPRYKIIEKKQPVAFWCNPISGHNTLYWYLQNLGQGPELLIRYENEEAVDDSQLPKDRFSAERLKGVDSTLKIQPAELGDSAVYLCASSLDTAGEQYFGPGTRLTVT.

Concerning this clone itself: The junction shows a germline mismatch at one end, possibly a read error. The J gene is TRBJ2-3, the V gene TRBV30, with D tentatively TRBD2 (7 bases). This CDR3 has 16 amino acids. Germline lookup yields CDR1 GTSNPN and CDR2 SVGIG (reference sequence). This CDR3 reads CAGRGGVGFQADTQYF. CDR3 coding DNA: TGTGCCGGGAGGGGGGGGGTGGGGTTTCAGGCAGATACGCAGTATTTT.

This sequence joins TRBV10-3 and TRBJ2-7; 7 nucleotides align to TRBD2. The CDR3 sequence is 16 residues long. Germline lookup yields CDR1 ENHRY and CDR2 SYGVKD. The J segment lost 2 bases and the V segment lost 6 bases, leaving 13 bases of the junction unmatched. The CDR3 reads CAIRSSSAGIPYEQYF. CDR3 in DNA: TGTGCCATCAGGTCTTCCTCAGCGGGGATACCCTACGAGCAGTACTTC.

The V call is TRBV28, the J call TRBJ2-1; TRBD2 agrees at 7 bases. The CDR3 consists of 14 residues. V was pared by 9 bases and J by 8 bases, with 13 bases of the junction left unmatched. Germline V gene lookup returns CDR1 MDHEN and CDR2 SYDVKM. CDR3: CARVLLGGYDEQFF. CDR3 sequence (DNA): TGTGCCAGAGTTCTATTGGGAGGGTACGATGAGCAGTTCTTC. Based on the CDR3 plus reference TRBV28 and TRBJ2-1, the full variable domain is DVKVTQSSRYLVKRTGEKVFLECVQDMDHENMFWYRQDPGLGLRLIYFSYDVKMKEKGDIPEGYSVSREKKERFSLILESASTNQTSMYLCARVLLGGYDEQFFGPGTRLTVL.

The J gene is TRBJ2-5, the V gene TRBV10-1; a possible D gene is TRBD1 (6 bases). The V end lost 4 bases, the J end lost 6 bases, and 9 bases lay between the germline ends. CDR3 length: 12 amino acids. The V gene's germline CDR1 is WNHNN and CDR2 SYGVQD (reference sequence). This CDR3 reads CASSGQGKTQYF. CDR3 in DNA: TGCGCCAGCAGTGGGCAGGGGAAGACCCAGTACTTC.

The V call is TRBV2, the J call TRBJ1-1, with D possibly being TRBD1 (5 bases). The V gene lost 4 bases and the J gene lost 5 bases, with 14 bases spanning the gap. CDR3 length: 14 residues. Germline assignment: CDR1 SNHLY and CDR2 FYNNEI. The DNA for the CDR3 is TGTGCCAGCAGTGTTCAGGGTTTTTGGACTGAAGCTTTCTTT. Translated: CASSVQGFWTEAFF.

This clone was found a few times. DNA of the CDR3: TGTGCCAGCAGTGAAGGTCAGGGGGCCGGTACTGAAGCTTTCTTT. Amino acids: CASSEGQGAGTEAFF. The chain carries TRBV2 and TRBJ1-1, with 8 bases fitting TRBD1. Germline V gene data show CDR1 as SNHLY and CDR2 as FYNNEI. V lost 1 base to trimming and J lost 5 bases; unmatched junction nucleotides: 6. There are 15 residues in the CDR3.

The V call is TRBV5-5, the J call TRBJ2-2, with D possibly TRBD1 on 5 matching bases. V was pared by 3 bases and J by 6 bases, with 6 bases between. Per germline, CDR1 SGHKS and CDR2 YYEKEE (reference sequence). The CDR3 is 12 residues long. The CDR3 loop reads CASSSRAGELFF. The CDR3 bases are TGTGCCAGCAGCTCCAGGGCCGGGGAGCTGTTTTTT. Drawing the rest from reference TRBV5-5 and TRBJ2-2, the complete variable domain is DAGVTQSPTHLIKTRGQQVTLRCSPISGHKSVSWYQQVLGQGPQFIFQYYEKEERGRGNFPDRFSARQFPNYSSELNVNALLLGDSALYLCASSSRAGELFFGEGSRLTVL.

The chain is built from TRBV9 and TRBJ2-2, with 8 bases lining up with TRBD1. In germline, CDR1 is SGDLS, CDR2 YYNGEE. The junction had 1 base not matched to a gene; V was cut back by 3 bases and J by 3 bases. The length of the CDR3 is 14 residues. CDR3 in DNA: TGTGCCAGCAGCGGACAGGGGTACACCGGGGAGCTGTTTTTT. It codes for CASSGQGYTGELFF.

The chain combines TRBV27 with TRBJ2-1; D unresolved. Germline loops: CDR1 MNHEY, CDR2 SMNVEV (reference sequence). V dropped 4 bases and J dropped 3 bases, with 10 bases sitting between them. The CDR3 is made up of 14 amino acids. The CDR3 is CASSSRGYYNEQFF. CDR3 DNA sequence: TGTGCCAGCAGTTCACGAGGCTACTACAATGAGCAGTTCTTC.

The rearrangement uses TRBV5-5 and TRBJ2-6, with D tentatively TRBD2 (6 bases). The CDR3 length is 17 residues. The germline V gene encodes CDR1 SGHKS and CDR2 YYEKEE (reference sequence). V lost 6 bases and J 0 bases, leaving 16 bases between the germline ends. This CDR3 reads CASTSGEALSGANVLTF. The CDR3 DNA follows: TGTGCCAGCACATCGGGAGAGGCCCTCTCTGGGGCCAACGTCCTGACTTTC.

The V call is TRBV5-6, the J call TRBJ2-5; 8 bases are a match to TRBD1. CDR3 length equals 14 residues. The V gene end was trimmed by 0 bases and the J gene end by 5 bases; junction bases not matched to a gene: 3. Germline CDR1 SGHDT, CDR2 YYEEEE. The CDR3 region has the DNA TGTGCCAGCAGCTTGGCAGGGGGCCGTGAGACCCAGTACTTC. It codes for CASSLAGGRETQYF.

This chain joins TRBV19 and TRBJ2-7; 12 nucleotides match TRBD2. V shed 3 bases, J shed 3 bases, and the junction held 3 bases outside the gene matches. CDR1 is LNHDA, CDR2 SQIVND, per germline (reference sequence). CDR3 length: 15 amino acids. The CDR3 spells CASSIGLAGNYEQYF. The DNA for the CDR3 is TGTGCCAGTAGTATTGGACTAGCGGGAAACTACGAGCAGTACTTC.